This is a list of T cell receptor beta chains from one sample in a study of cytomegalovirus exposure and HLA in healthy donors. Sequencing used immunoSEQ multiplex PCR; TCRdb keeps in-frame clones, though not all of them. The sample shows some 100,000 clones, around 75% of them seen only once. The sequenced sample was PBMCs. The receptors were sampled from a male donor in good health and CMV-seropositive. Both conserved end residues are part of each CDR3. D genes are given only for firm matches. The size of a clone is reported for some rows only, either as once, few or many, or as a class for expanded clones.

j_call cdr3_length clone_size v_call d_call cdr3_nt cdr3_aa
TRBJ2-7 13 once TRBV5-1 NA TGCGCCAGCAGCTTGGGAAAAGGGGTAGAGCAGTACTTC CASSLGKGVEQYF
TRBJ2-7 15 NA TRBV28 TRBD1 TGTGCCAGCAGTTCTGGGACAGATATATTTTACGAGCAGTACTTC CASSSGTDIFYEQYF
TRBJ1-6 15 NA TRBV4-1 NA TGCGCCAGCAGCCGGCCCACCGGGGTGAATTCACCCCTCCACTTT CASSRPTGVNSPLHF
TRBJ2-1 18 once TRBV7-9 TRBD2 TGTGCCAGCAGCCGGACCTGGGGCGGGGGGCGAACCTACAATGAGCAGTTCTTC CASSRTWGGGRTYNEQFF
TRBJ2-2 16 NA TRBV10-3 TRBD1 TGTGCCATCAGTGAGGCGGGACAGGGGATGGACGGGGAGCTGTTTTTT CAISEAGQGMDGELFF
TRBJ2-7 15 NA TRBV5-6 NA TGTGCCAGCAGCTCTATTGGAGCAGGGGACTACGAGCAGTACTTC CASSSIGAGDYEQYF
TRBJ2-2 15 NA TRBV7-8 NA TGTGCCAGCAGCGCCCGACAAGCGAACACCGGGGAGCTGTTTTTT CASSARQANTGELFF
TRBJ1-1 14 NA TRBV2 TRBD1 TGTGCCAGTGGAGGGGACAGGGGTTTCACTGAAGCTTTCTTT CASGGDRGFTEAFF
TRBJ1-1 15 few TRBV15 TRBD1 TGTGCCACCAGCAGGGAACAGGGGGTGAGCACTGAAGCTTTCTTT CATSREQGVSTEAFF
TRBJ1-1 14 NA TRBV2 NA TGTGCCAGCAGTGGACACCTGATGAACACTGAAGCTTTCTTT CASSGHLMNTEAFF
TRBJ2-3 15 once TRBV29-1 TRBD1 TGCAGCGTTGAAAAGGTCAGGGGGCGGTTAGATACGCAGTATTTT CSVEKVRGRLDTQYF
TRBJ2-1 12 NA TRBV2 NA TGTGCCAGCAGTGAACGAGGTAATGAGCAGTTCTTC CASSERGNEQFF
TRBJ1-6 16 NA TRBV11-2 NA TGTGCCAGCAGCTTAGATCGGTCCCCGAGGAATTCACCCCTCCACTTT CASSLDRSPRNSPLHF
TRBJ1-3 17 NA TRBV5-4 NA TGTGCCAGCAGCTTGGGGTCGACAGCCAACTCTGGAAACACCATATATTTT CASSLGSTANSGNTIYF
TRBJ2-2 14 once TRBV7-9 NA TGTGCCAGCAGCTCAGTCAGGGTGTCCGGGGAGCTGTTTTTT CASSSVRVSGELFF
TRBJ1-4 15 NA TRBV5-1 NA TGCGCCAGCAGCCAACTGGCAGGAAGTAATGAAAAACTGTTTTTT CASSQLAGSNEKLFF
TRBJ1-1 16 NA TRBV29-1 NA TGCAGCGGGGTTCCCCCCGGGAGGACCGCTTACACTGAAGCTTTCTTT CSGVPPGRTAYTEAFF
TRBJ2-3 13 few TRBV19 NA TGTGCCACCCGACTCGCCGGGGCAGATACGCAGTATTTT CATRLAGADTQYF
TRBJ1-3 15 NA TRBV5-1 NA TGCGCCAGCAGCTTGGCGGGGAGCTCTGGAAACACCATATATTTT CASSLAGSSGNTIYF
TRBJ2-7 17 NA TRBV2 NA TGTGCCAGCAGCGCGTCTCAGGCTATTAAAAGCTCCTACGAGCAGTACTTC CASSASQAIKSSYEQYF
TRBJ2-7 15 large TRBV6-1 TRBD2 TGTGCCAGCTCCCCGGGGGGGACCGGCTCCTACGAGCAGTACTTC CASSPGGTGSYEQYF
TRBJ1-6 13 few TRBV7-9 NA TGTGCCAGCAGCTTAGCCGACCGGGGGCCCCTCCACTTT CASSLADRGPLHF
TRBJ1-1 15 NA TRBV2 TRBD1 TGTGCCAGCAGTGAATTTGACAGGGGAAGAACTGAAGCTTTCTTT CASSEFDRGRTEAFF
TRBJ2-3 16 NA TRBV27 TRBD1 TGTGCCAGCAGTTTAGATAAGGGGGCGGGCACAGATACGCAGTATTTT CASSLDKGAGTDTQYF
TRBJ2-7 13 few TRBV5-1 TRBD1 TGCGCCAGCAGCCAATCACAGGGGACCGAGCAGTACTTC CASSQSQGTEQYF
TRBJ1-1 17 once TRBV5-1 TRBD1 TGCGCCAGCAGCTTGAGAGGGGGCGGTCGGGCGAACACTGAAGCTTTCTTT CASSLRGGGRANTEAFF
TRBJ1-2 13 NA TRBV2 NA TGTGCCAGCAGTTTACAGGTGAACTATGGCTACACCTTC CASSLQVNYGYTF
TRBJ1-6 18 NA TRBV25-1 NA TGTGCCAGCAGTGAACCGGGACACTGGAGCTCCTATAATTCACCCCTCCACTTT CASSEPGHWSSYNSPLHF
TRBJ1-1 13 NA TRBV27 NA TGTGCCAGCAGTTCAGGGATGAACACTGAAGCTTTCTTT CASSSGMNTEAFF
TRBJ1-1 13 NA TRBV7-8 NA TGTGCCAGCACCCTATTCGGGAACACTGAAGCTTTCTTT CASTLFGNTEAFF
TRBJ2-7 14 once TRBV29-1 TRBD2 TGCAGCGCTTTACTAGCGGGAGTTCCCTACGAGCAGTACTTC CSALLAGVPYEQYF
TRBJ2-5 15 few TRBV6-1 NA TGTGCCAGCAGTGGCCCAGTGAGGGGGGGAGAGACCCAGTACTTC CASSGPVRGGETQYF
TRBJ1-3 14 NA TRBV6-6 NA TGTGCCAGCAGACAAGCTATGATAGCGGACACCATATATTTT CASRQAMIADTIYF
TRBJ1-6 15 NA TRBV6-5 TRBD1 TGTGCCAGCAGATACGCGACAGGGGTGGGATCACCCCTCCACTTT CASRYATGVGSPLHF
TRBJ1-2 14 NA TRBV10-3 NA TGTGCCATCAGTGAGTCGTTCGGGGGGTATGGCTACACCTTC CAISESFGGYGYTF
TRBJ1-5 13 NA TRBV18 NA TGTGCCAGCTCACCCCTAAGTTCTCAGCCCCAGCATTTT CASSPLSSQPQHF
TRBJ2-1 15 NA TRBV7-2 TRBD1 TGTGCCAGCAGCTTCACAGGGGGCAACTACAATGAGCAGTTCTTC CASSFTGGNYNEQFF
TRBJ1-2 15 NA TRBV5-6 TRBD1 TGTGCCAGCAGCTTGGGGGGACAGGGGGCGCGAGGCTACACCTTC CASSLGGQGARGYTF
TRBJ1-2 17 NA TRBV28 TRBD1 TGTGCCAGCAGCCGACGCGGGACAGGGGTCATTAACTATGGCTACACCTTC CASSRRGTGVINYGYTF